This TCR beta chain emerged from a study of blood T cell repertoires in COVID-19. Background on the study: Acute and convalescent COVID-19 samples came from the United States, Italy and Spain.

As originally analysed: Reference gene primer amplification yielded estimated nucleated cell counts. Some clones are missing from TCRdb's copy, which holds only in-frame ones; the method was immunoSEQ multiplex PCR. The V and J calls and the clone size are those of that table, but D and trimming were determined from the DNA. The sample holds about 170,000 clones, around 80% seen once. The CDR3 is 17 amino acids. The J segment lost 1 base and the V segment lost 3 bases, leaving 5 bases of the junction unmatched. CDR1 SGHNT and CDR2 YYREEE come from the germline V gene (reference sequence). The chain has TRBV5-4 and TRBJ2-5; 14 nucleotides match TRBD2. The sample comprised peripheral blood. The clonotype was recovered from a woman at least 80 years old with acute or convalescent COVID-19. Here the CDR3 DNA reads TGTGCCAGCAGCTCTAAAGGGACTAGCGGGGGCCAAGAGACCCAGTACTTC. Translation gives CASSSKGTSGGQETQYF.